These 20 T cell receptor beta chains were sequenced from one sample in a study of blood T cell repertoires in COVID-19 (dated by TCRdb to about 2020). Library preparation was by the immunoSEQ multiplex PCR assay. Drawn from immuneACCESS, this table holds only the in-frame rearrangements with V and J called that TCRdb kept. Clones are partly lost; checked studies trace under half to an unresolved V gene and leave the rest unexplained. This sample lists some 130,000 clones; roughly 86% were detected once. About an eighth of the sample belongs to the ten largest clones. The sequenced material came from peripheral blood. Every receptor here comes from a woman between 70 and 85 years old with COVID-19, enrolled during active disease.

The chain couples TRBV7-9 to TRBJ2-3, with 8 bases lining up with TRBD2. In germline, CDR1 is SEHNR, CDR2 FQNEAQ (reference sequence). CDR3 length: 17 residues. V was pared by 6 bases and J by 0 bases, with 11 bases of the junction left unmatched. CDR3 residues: CASRPSGGGWSTDTQYF. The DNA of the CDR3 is TGTGCCAGCAGGCCAAGCGGCGGGGGGTGGAGCACAGATACGCAGTATTTT.

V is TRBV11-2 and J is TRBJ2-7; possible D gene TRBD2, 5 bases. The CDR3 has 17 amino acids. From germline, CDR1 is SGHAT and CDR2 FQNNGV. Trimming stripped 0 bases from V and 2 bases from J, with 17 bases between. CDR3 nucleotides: TGTGCCAGCAGCTTAGATTTCGGACGGGAAATCACCTACGAGCAGTACTTC. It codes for CASSLDFGREITYEQYF.

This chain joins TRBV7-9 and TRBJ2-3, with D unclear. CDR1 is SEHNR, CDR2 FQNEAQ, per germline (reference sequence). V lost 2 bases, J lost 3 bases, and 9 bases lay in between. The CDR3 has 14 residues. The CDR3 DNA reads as TGTGCCAGCAGCTTATGGGCCGGAACAGATACGCAGTATTTT. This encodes CASSLWAGTDTQYF.

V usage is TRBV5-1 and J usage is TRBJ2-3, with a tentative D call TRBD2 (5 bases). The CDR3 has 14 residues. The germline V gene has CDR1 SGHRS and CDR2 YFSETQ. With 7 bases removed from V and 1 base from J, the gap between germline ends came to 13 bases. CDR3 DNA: TGCGCCAGCGTGGACGCCGGGGGCACAGATACGCAGTATTTT. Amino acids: CASVDAGGTDTQYF.

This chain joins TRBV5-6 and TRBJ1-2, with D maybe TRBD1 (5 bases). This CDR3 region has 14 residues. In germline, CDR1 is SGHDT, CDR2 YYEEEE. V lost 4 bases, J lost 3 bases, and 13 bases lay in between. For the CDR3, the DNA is TGTGCCAGCAGCAAACGGGGCGGGGACTATGGCTACACCTTC. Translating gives CASSKRGGDYGYTF.

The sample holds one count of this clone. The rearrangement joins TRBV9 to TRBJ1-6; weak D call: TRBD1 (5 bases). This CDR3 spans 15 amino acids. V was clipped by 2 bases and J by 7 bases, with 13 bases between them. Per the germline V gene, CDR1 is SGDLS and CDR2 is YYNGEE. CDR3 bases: TGTGCCAGCAGCGTTCGGGAGGGGAACAATTCACCCCTCCACTTT. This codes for CASSVREGNNSPLHF.

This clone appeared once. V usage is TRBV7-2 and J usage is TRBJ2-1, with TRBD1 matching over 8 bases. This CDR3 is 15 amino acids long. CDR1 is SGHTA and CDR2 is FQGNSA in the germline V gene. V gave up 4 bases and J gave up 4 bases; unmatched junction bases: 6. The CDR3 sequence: CASSSWTGIYNEQFF. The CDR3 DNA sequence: TGTGCCAGCAGCTCATGGACAGGGATTTACAATGAGCAGTTCTTC.

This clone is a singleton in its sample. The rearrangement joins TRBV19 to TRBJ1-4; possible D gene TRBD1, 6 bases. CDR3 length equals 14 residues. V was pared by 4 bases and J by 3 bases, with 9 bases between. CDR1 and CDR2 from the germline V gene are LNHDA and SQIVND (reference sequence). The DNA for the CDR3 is TGTGCCAGTAGTACGCCAGGGGCTAATGAAAAACTGTTTTTT. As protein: CASSTPGANEKLFF.

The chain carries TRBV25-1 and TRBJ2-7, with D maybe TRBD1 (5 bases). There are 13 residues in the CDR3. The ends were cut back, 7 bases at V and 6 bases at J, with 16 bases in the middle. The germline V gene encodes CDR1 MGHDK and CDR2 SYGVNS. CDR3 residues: CASKGRVDSEQYF. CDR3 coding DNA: TGTGCCAGCAAGGGCAGGGTGGATAGCGAGCAGTACTTC.

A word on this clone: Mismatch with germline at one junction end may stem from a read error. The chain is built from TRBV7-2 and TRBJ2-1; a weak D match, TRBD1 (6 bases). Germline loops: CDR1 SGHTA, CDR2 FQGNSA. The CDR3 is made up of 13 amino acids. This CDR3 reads CASSPGQYNEQFF. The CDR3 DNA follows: TGTGCCAGCAGCCCAGGACAGTACAATGAGCAATTCTTC. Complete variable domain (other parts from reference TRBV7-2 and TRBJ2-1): GAGVSQSPSNKVTEKGKDVELRCDPISGHTALYWYRQSLGQGLEFLIYFQGNSAPDKSGLPSDRFSAERTGGSVSTLTIQRTQQEDSAVYLCASSPGQYNEQFFGPGTRLTVL.

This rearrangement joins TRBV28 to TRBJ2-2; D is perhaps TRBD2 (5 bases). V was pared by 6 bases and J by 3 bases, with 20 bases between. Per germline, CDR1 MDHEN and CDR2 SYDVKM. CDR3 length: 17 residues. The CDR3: CASSRIGPRRDTGELFF. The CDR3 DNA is TGTGCCAGCAGCCGGATAGGTCCCCGGCGGGACACCGGGGAGCTGTTTTTT.

In DNA form, the CDR3 reads TGCAGTGCTAGTCGAGGGACAGGGAATAATTCACCCCTCCACTTT. Amino acids: CSASRGTGNNSPLHF. V and J are TRBV20-1 and TRBJ1-6; 9 bases align to TRBD1. Trimming at V came to 3 bases and at J to 5 bases, leaving 5 bases not matched to a gene. Germline CDR1 is DFQATT and CDR2 is SNEGSKA (reference sequence). The CDR3 totals 15 residues.

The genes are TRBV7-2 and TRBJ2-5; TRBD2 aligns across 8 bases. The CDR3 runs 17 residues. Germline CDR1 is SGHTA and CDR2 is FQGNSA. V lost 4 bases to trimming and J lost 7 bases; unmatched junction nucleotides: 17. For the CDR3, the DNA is TGTGCCAGCAGCTCAAGGGGCGCGGGGGGCCCCATAGGGACCCAGTACTTC. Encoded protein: CASSSRGAGGPIGTQYF.

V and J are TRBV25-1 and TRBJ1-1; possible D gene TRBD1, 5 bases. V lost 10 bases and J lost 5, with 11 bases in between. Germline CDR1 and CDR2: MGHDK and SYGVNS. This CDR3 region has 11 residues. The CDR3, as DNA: TGTGCCACCAGAAGGGGAACTGAAGCTTTCTTT. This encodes CATRRGTEAFF.

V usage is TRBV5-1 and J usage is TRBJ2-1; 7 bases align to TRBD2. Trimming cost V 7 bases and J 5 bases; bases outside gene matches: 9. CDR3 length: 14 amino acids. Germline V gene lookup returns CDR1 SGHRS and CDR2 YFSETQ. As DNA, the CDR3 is TGCGCCAGCGGAGGACTAGTCGGAAACAATGAGCAGTTCTTC. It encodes CASGGLVGNNEQFF.

CDR3 residues: CAWSPGIVGNSPLHF. In DNA, the CDR3 is TGTGCCTGGAGTCCCGGGATTGTTGGGAATTCACCCCTCCACTTT. The rearrangement uses TRBV30 and TRBJ1-6; D uncertain. Trimming took 2 bases from V and 7 from J, leaving 15 bases between them. Germline CDR1 is GTSNPN and CDR2 is SVGIG (reference sequence). There are 15 residues in the CDR3.

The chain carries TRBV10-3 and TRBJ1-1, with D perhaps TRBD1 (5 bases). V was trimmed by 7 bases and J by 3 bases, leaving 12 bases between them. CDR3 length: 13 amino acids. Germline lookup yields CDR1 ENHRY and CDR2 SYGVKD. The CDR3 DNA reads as TGTGCCATCAATTACAGGCAGGACACTGAAGCTTTCTTT. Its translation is CAINYRQDTEAFF.

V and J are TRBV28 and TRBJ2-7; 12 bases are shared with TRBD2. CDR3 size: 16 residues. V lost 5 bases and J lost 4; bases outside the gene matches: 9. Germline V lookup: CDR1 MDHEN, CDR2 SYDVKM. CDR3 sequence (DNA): TGTGCCAGCAGTCCGCCTCTAGCGGGGGGGCCATACGAGCAGTACTTC. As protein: CASSPPLAGGPYEQYF.

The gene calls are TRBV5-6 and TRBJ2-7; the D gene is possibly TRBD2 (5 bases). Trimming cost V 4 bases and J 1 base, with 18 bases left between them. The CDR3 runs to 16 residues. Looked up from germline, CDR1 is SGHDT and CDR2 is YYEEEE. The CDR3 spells CASSGLGDSPSYEQYF. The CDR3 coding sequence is TGTGCCAGCAGCGGACTGGGAGATTCTCCTTCCTACGAGCAGTACTTC.

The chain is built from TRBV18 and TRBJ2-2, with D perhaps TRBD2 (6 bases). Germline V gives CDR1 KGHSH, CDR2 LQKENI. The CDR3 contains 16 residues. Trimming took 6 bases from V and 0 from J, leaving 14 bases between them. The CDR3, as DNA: TGTGCCAGCTCCCACAACGGGGGAGCGAACACCGGGGAGCTGTTTTTT. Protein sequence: CASSHNGGANTGELFF.